A single sample is the source of the 18 T cell receptor beta chains below, sequenced in a study of human T cells and chemical hapten exposure. Regarding time point: patch test 3, about 24 weeks after DPC sensitization. Treatment of the sample: therapeutic diphenylcyclopropenone sensitization with weekly scalp DPC. MiXCR, run by TCRdb on the RACE reads, gives a single entry per CDR3 protein. In the table there are about 190,000 distinct CDR3 sequences, around a quarter of which are singletons. The material was whole blood, obtained in connection with sensitization to the hapten diphenylcyclopropenone (DPC). Receptor source: a woman in her thirties or forties with alopecia areata. Some clones in this sample may be carry-over from other donors' samples.

This sequence joins TRBV6-5 and TRBJ2-5; D perhaps matches TRBD2 (5 bases). CDR1 is MNHEY and CDR2 is SVGAGI in the germline V gene. This CDR3 is built from 13 residues. The ends were cut back, 9 bases at V and 2 bases at J, with 13 bases in the middle. The CDR3 DNA is TGTGCCAGTCAGTTCCGGGAACAAGAGACCCAGTACTTC. Protein: CASQFREQETQYF.

This clonotype turned up a few times. CDR3 residues: CSVGQGSSPLHF. The CDR3 DNA reads TGCAGCGTTGGACAGGGAAGTTCACCCCTCCACTTT. This chain connects TRBV29-1 to TRBJ1-6, with 7 positions matching TRBD1. The CDR3 has 12 residues. CDR1 and CDR2 from the germline V gene are SQVTM and ANQGSEA. V lost 4 bases to trimming and J lost 9 bases; unmatched junction nucleotides: 3.

The chain employs TRBV25-1 and TRBJ2-3; 14 bases fit TRBD2. The CDR3 runs 16 residues. The V gene's germline CDR1 is MGHDK and CDR2 SYGVNS. After removal of 3 bases from V and 3 bases from J, the junction contained 2 bases not matched to a gene. CDR3 protein: CASSDGTSGRTDTQYF. The DNA for the CDR3 is TGTGCCAGCAGTGACGGGACTAGCGGGAGAACAGATACGCAGTATTTT.

This chain uses TRBV28 with TRBJ2-7; 12 bases fit TRBD2. The CDR3 length is 18 residues. Looked up from germline, CDR1 is MDHEN and CDR2 is SYDVKM. V gave up 7 bases and J gave up 0 bases; unmatched junction bases: 13. Here the CDR3 DNA reads TGTGCCAGCACCCCTCCGGGACTAGCGGGCCGAAGCTCCTACGAGCAGTACTTC. Its protein is CASTPPGLAGRSSYEQYF. The full variable domain, its missing parts supplied by reference TRBV28 and TRBJ2-7, is DVKVTQSSRYLVKRTGEKVFLECVQDMDHENMFWYRQDPGLGLRLIYFSYDVKMKEKGDIPEGYSVSREKKERFSLILESASTNQTSMYLCASTPPGLAGRSSYEQYFGPGTRLTVT.

The chain recombines TRBV20-1 with TRBJ1-6, with TRBD1 identical over 9 bases. Trimming took 6 bases from V and 7 from J; bases not matched to a gene: 7. CDR3 length: 14 amino acids. Germline V CDR1 and CDR2: DFQATT, SNEGSKA (reference sequence). CDR3 coding DNA: TGCAGTGCAGGGGGGGACAGGGAGAATTCACCCCTCCACTTT. Its translation is CSAGGDRENSPLHF.

The rearrangement joins TRBV20-1 to TRBJ2-1, with a weak D call TRBD2 (6 bases). Trimming left V 1 base short and J 10 bases short, with 14 bases between. The CDR3 is 13 amino acids. The germline CDR1 and CDR2 sequences are DFQATT and SNEGSKA (reference sequence). The CDR3 region has the DNA TGCAGTGCTAGAGTTTTACCGGAGGGAGAGCAGTTCTTC. This sequence encodes CSARVLPEGEQFF.

The rearrangement links TRBV6-1 to TRBJ1-3; D is possibly TRBD1 (6 bases). The CDR3 covers 15 residues. V lost 4 bases, J lost 3 bases, and 13 bases lay in between. Germline-derived CDR1 and CDR2 are MNHNS and SASEGT. The CDR3 region is CASSGQDVGGNTIYF. The CDR3 DNA is TGTGCCAGCAGTGGACAGGACGTTGGTGGAAACACCATATATTTT.

This chain joins TRBV2 and TRBJ2-5; unclear D gene. The V and J ends lost 3 bases and 7 bases respectively, with 6 bases between them. The CDR3 extends over 11 amino acids. Germline V gene lookup returns CDR1 SNHLY and CDR2 FYNNEI. The CDR3 sequence is CASSDKSTQYF. The CDR3 DNA reads as TGTGCCAGCAGTGATAAGTCGACCCAGTACTTC.

The rearrangement links TRBV2 to TRBJ2-2, with 10 bases aligning to TRBD1. The CDR3 consists of 15 residues. Losses at the gene ends were 10 bases for V and 5 bases for J; bases not matched to a gene: 10. CDR1 and CDR2 (germline): SNHLY, FYNNEI. DNA for the CDR3: TGTGCCACCCGACCCGGGACAGGGGTTACCGGGGAGCTGTTTTTT. It yields the protein CATRPGTGVTGELFF.

This clonotype was seen only a few times. The rearrangement joins TRBV10-3 to TRBJ2-1; 9 bases fit TRBD2. CDR1 and CDR2 (germline): ENHRY, SYGVKD. Losses at the gene ends were 3 bases for V and 3 bases for J; bases not matched to a gene: 21. This CDR3 is 21 amino acids long. The CDR3 sequence: CAISDLPYISGRATYYNEQFF. Here the CDR3 DNA reads TGTGCCATCAGTGACCTCCCTTACATTAGCGGGAGAGCTACCTACTACAATGAGCAGTTCTTC.

This clonotype has only a few counts. The rearrangement uses TRBV6-4 and TRBJ2-2, with 8 bases that match TRBD1. Per germline, CDR1 MRHNA and CDR2 SNTAGT. The CDR3 spans 14 residues. Trimming took 6 bases from V and 1 from J; bases not matched to a gene: 1. The CDR3 region has the DNA TGTGCCAGCAGGGGGACAGGGAACACCGGGGAGCTGTTTTTT. Protein sequence: CASRGTGNTGELFF.

The V gene is TRBV7-9, the J gene TRBJ2-3; 11 bases are a match to TRBD2. CDR3 length equals 16 residues. With V trimmed by 2 bases and J by 5 bases, 6 bases remained unmatched. The V gene's germline CDR1 is SEHNR and CDR2 FQNEAQ (reference sequence). The CDR3 DNA reads as TGTGCCAGCAGCTTAACCGGTAGCGGGAGGGTAGATACGCAGTATTTT. Its protein product is CASSLTGSGRVDTQYF. Full variable domain (remainder filled in from reference TRBV7-9 and TRBJ2-3): DTGVSQNPRHKITKRGQNVTFRCDPISEHNRLYWYRQTLGQGPEFLTYFQNEAQLEKSRLLSDRFSAERPKGSFSTLEIQRTEQGDSAMYLCASSLTGSGRVDTQYFGPGTRLTVL.

The V and J genes are TRBV20-1 and TRBJ1-5; weak D call: TRBD1 (5 bases). The germline gives CDR1 DFQATT, CDR2 SNEGSKA (reference sequence). The CDR3 consists of 17 residues. Trimming stripped 1 base from V and 2 bases from J, with 18 bases between. Here the CDR3 reads CSARAPGAIRGNQPQHF. The CDR3 DNA follows: TGCAGTGCTAGAGCTCCCGGGGCAATACGGGGCAATCAGCCCCAGCATTTT.

The chain uses TRBV6-5 and TRBJ2-5, with D perhaps TRBD1 (5 bases). The V end lost 5 bases, the J end lost 5 bases, and 18 bases lay between the germline ends. CDR3 size: 15 residues. The germline CDR1 and CDR2 sequences are MNHEY and SVGAGI. The chain's CDR3 is CASSRTRITTETQYF. CDR3 nucleotides: TGTGCCAGCAGTCGGACACGGATTACTACGGAGACCCAGTACTTC.

This clonotype was detected a few times. The chain combines TRBV28 with TRBJ2-7; 8 nucleotides match TRBD1. The J segment lost 1 base and the V segment lost 6 bases, leaving 2 bases of the junction unmatched. The CDR3 sequence is 13 residues long. Germline V lookup: CDR1 MDHEN, CDR2 SYDVKM. This CDR3 is CASRTGESYEQYF. The CDR3 bases are TGTGCCAGCAGGACAGGGGAATCCTACGAGCAGTACTTC.

The chain recombines TRBV20-1 with TRBJ2-1, with D perhaps TRBD2 (7 bases). The ends were cut back, 1 base at V and 4 bases at J, with 17 bases in the middle. This CDR3 region has 16 residues. Germline loops: CDR1 DFQATT, CDR2 SNEGSKA (reference sequence). The CDR3 reads CSARVGGARKYNEQFF. The CDR3 DNA reads TGCAGTGCTAGAGTAGGGGGGGCACGAAAATACAATGAGCAGTTCTTC.

This clonotype was found a few times. The V call is TRBV6-2 or TRBV6-3, the J call TRBJ2-1; TRBD1 agrees at 7 bases. J was trimmed by 0 bases and V by 5 bases; bases with no gene match: 10. This CDR3 has 17 amino acids. CDR1 is MNHEY, CDR2 SVGEGT, per germline. The CDR3 bases are TGTGCCAGCAGTAAACAGGGGCTGGTGTACTCCTACAATGAGCAGTTCTTC. As protein: CASSKQGLVYSYNEQFF.

There are many counts of this clonotype. A junction boundary mismatches the germline segment, possibly from a read error. The V gene is TRBV7-2, the J gene TRBJ2-1; D is ambiguous. The CDR3 is 11 residues long. The germline V gene encodes CDR1 SGHTA and CDR2 FQGNSA. CDR3 protein: CASSSHNEQFF. The DNA of the CDR3 is TGTGCCAGCAGCTCCCACAATGAGCAGTTCTTC. Variable domain in full (rest from reference TRBV7-2 and TRBJ2-1): GAGVSQSPSNKVTEKGKDVELRCDPISGHTALYWYRQSLGQGLEFLIYFQGNSAPDKSGLPSDRFSAERTGGSVSTLTIQRTQQEDSAVYLCASSSHNEQFFGPGTRLTVL.